This T cell receptor beta chain was recovered during a study of glioma-infiltrating T cells. A remark on this clonotype: A much larger clone is a single base away; this may be a read error.

Germline loops: CDR1 KGHSH, CDR2 LQKENI. Unmatched junction bases numbered 11, after V lost 2 bases and J lost 7 bases. The CDR3 consists of 15 residues. Amplification of TCR alpha and beta CDR3 regions from RNA used iRepertoire nested multiplex PCR. For one-step reverse transcription and amplification, roughly 85-450 ng of tissue mRNA or PBMC total RNA was used. A single record per CDR3 protein comes from TCRdb applying MiXCR to the multiplex PCR reads. The sample includes 150,000 to 200,000 distinct CDR3 sequences, roughly two fifths of them seen just once. Sample: glioma tissue, nonneoplastic brain tissue, or PBMCs (not recorded which). This sequence was found in a human donor with low-grade glioma or glioblastoma, undergoing nonglioma brain surgery, or in good health (not recorded which). The chain combines TRBV18 with TRBJ2-7; the match to TRBD2 covers 7 bases. CDR3 nucleotide sequence: TGTGCCAGCTCACCAGGACTAGTTTCCTACAATGAGCAGTACTTC. Protein: CASSPGLVSYNEQYF.